The entry below gives a single TCR beta chain sequence along with its context. This clone turned up a few times. The antigen it binds to is not known. One base away there is no much larger clone; base qualities are not given. This sample is drawn from a study of graft-versus-host responses after intestinal transplantation (dated by TCRdb to about 2021). Describing the broader study: The transplants that recipients received were multivisceral, liver-intestinal, or isolated intestinal. A peak of at least 4% donor T cells among recipient peripheral blood mononuclear cells was the definition used for donor T cell macrochimerism. After intestinal transplantation, graft-versus-host and host-versus-graft alloreactive T cell clones were followed in the graft, circulation and bone marrow using bulk TCR-beta CDR3 sequencing. The cohort enrolled roughly 25 intestinal transplant recipients including one retransplant, and a few patients lacking pretransplant specimens were excluded. To identify alloreactive clones, pre-transplant mixed lymphocyte reaction products were sequenced and then compared with unstimulated pre-transplant donor and recipient T cells. Every recipient was given anti-thymocyte globulin induction, followed by about 3 years of maintenance tacrolimus and steroids. Instead of going to the commercial service, samples from a few later patients were sequenced in-house on an Illumina MiSeq and processed with MiXCR.

Broader findings and caveats from the paper: The relatively low number and heterogeneity of intestinal transplant patients limited the conclusions. In patients with donor T cell macrochimerism, the allografts had high GvH to HvG T cell clonal ratios. GvH clones were found in recipient bone marrow, and some of the GvH clones appeared earlier in ileal mucosa or blood, which is consistent with an intestinal mucosal origin. Early after transplant, peak levels of circulating GvH clones were found to be associated with declines in HvG clones.

This specimen's time point label, per the study, means: cells obtained before transplantation from donor or recipient. CD3+CD4+ and CD3+CD8+ populations were FACS-sorted from unstimulated pre-transplant donor and recipient cells taken from spleen or lymph nodes. The CDR3 runs 14 amino acids, cysteine and phenylalanine included. The retained sequence is limited to the CDR3, 42 bases, with the frame set at the first base. At the junction V is shortened by 5 bases and J by 8 bases, with 18 bases in between. CDR1 LNHDA and CDR2 SQIVND were looked up in the germline V gene (reference sequence). The library was generated by the immunoSEQ multiplex PCR assay. For most patients, genomic DNA was isolated with the Qiagen DNeasy Blood and Tissue Kit and shipped frozen to Adaptive Biotechnologies for TCR sequencing. Adaptive Biotechnologies carried out high-throughput TCR-beta CDR3 sequencing of genomic DNA for most patients. Per the source publication's procedure: Adaptive's ImmunoSEQ software supplied the TCR sequencing data for 18 patients, while MiXCR and VDJtools were used to process a few other patients. To correct CD4 versus CD8 sorting errors, any sequence found in both subsets at a frequency ratio below 5:1 was removed. CDR3 nucleotide sequences shared between donor and recipient were removed because their origin could not be assigned. To be classed as alloreactive, a clone needed at least 2-fold expansion over unstimulated cells and a minimum CFSE-low frequency of 0.002% (template counts) or 0.001% (read counts). Clones were considered mappable if detected in sequenced pre-transplant spleen, lymph node, or MLR CFSE-low populations of the donor or recipient. Cumulative frequency of alloreactive clones was calculated as a percentage of all sequences weighted by copy number. TCRdb holds this immuneACCESS table with in-frame rearrangements only. Some clones are missing; in checked studies, unresolved V genes explain under half, and the rest has no known cause. V, J and clone size are those of that table, while D and trimming were read from the DNA. In this sample the table shows tens of thousands of clones, about 90% of which occur a single time. The ten largest clones add up to 2% to 2.5% of the sample.

This sequence uses TRBV19 and TRBJ1-2; TRBD1 is a possible D gene, resting on 5 matching bases. This material consisted of unstimulated CD4+ T cells sorted from spleen or lymph node cells, taken before transplant. This TCR was sampled from a human donor who was the organ donor for an intestinal transplant. The nucleotide sequence is given as TGTGCCAGTAGTCCGCAGACAGATCTGGGAGGCTACACCTTC. Translated, it gives CASSPQTDLGGYTF.